This is a list of T cell receptor beta chains from one sample in a study of T cell responses to AZD1222 COVID-19 vaccine. Only in-frame clones appear in the TCRdb table, and some are missing; sequencing was by immunoSEQ multiplex PCR. The sample shows 95,000 to 100,000 clones, roughly 84% of them seen only once. Specimen: peripheral blood, collected on day 0 of AZD1222 vaccination. All receptors come from an adult in good health. Both conserved end residues are part of each CDR3. The D gene is left open where the match is weak. Clone size is stated in some rows and not others, as once, few, many or a class when expanded.

v_call: TRBV27; d_call: TRBD1; clone_size: -; j_call: TRBJ1-2; cdr3_nt: TGTGCCAGCAGTCGGGACAGGGGCTATGGCTACACCTTC; cdr3_aa: CASSRDRGYGYTF
v_call: TRBV3-1/TRBV3-2; d_call: TRBD2; clone_size: -; j_call: TRBJ2-4; cdr3_nt: TGTGCCAGCAGCCGCACCGGGACTAGCGTAGCCAAAAACATTCAGTACTTC; cdr3_aa: CASSRTGTSVAKNIQYF
v_call: TRBV9; d_call: TRBD2; clone_size: -; j_call: TRBJ2-4; cdr3_nt: TGTGCCAGCAGCGTGGGGCCGGACAGGGGCTTTGGACTAGCGGGAGTTCTGGGGGAAAACATTCAGTACTTC; cdr3_aa: CASSVGPDRGFGLAGVLGENIQYF
v_call: TRBV5-1; d_call: -; clone_size: -; j_call: TRBJ1-6; cdr3_nt: TGCGCCACCCCACGTCGTAGTTCACCCCTCCACTTT; cdr3_aa: CATPRRSSPLHF
v_call: TRBV7-9; d_call: -; clone_size: -; j_call: TRBJ1-1; cdr3_nt: TGTGCCAGCAGCTTGTACAAGACAGCTGAAGCTTTCTTT; cdr3_aa: CASSLYKTAEAFF
v_call: TRBV6-6; d_call: -; clone_size: -; j_call: TRBJ2-5; cdr3_nt: TGTGCCAGCAGTTACTTACGGGAGACCCAGTACTTC; cdr3_aa: CASSYLRETQYF
v_call: TRBV30; d_call: -; clone_size: -; j_call: TRBJ1-5; cdr3_nt: TGTGCCTGGAGTGTAGGGGCACAGAGAAATCAGCCCCAGCATTTT; cdr3_aa: CAWSVGAQRNQPQHF
v_call: TRBV28; d_call: -; clone_size: -; j_call: TRBJ1-5; cdr3_nt: TGTGCCAGCAGTTTTGGGGGTTATAGCAATCAGCCCCAGCATTTT; cdr3_aa: CASSFGGYSNQPQHF
v_call: TRBV7-8; d_call: -; clone_size: once; j_call: TRBJ2-5; cdr3_nt: TGTGCCAGCAGCTTCGAGGGCAGGGGGAGGACGACTCTCCAAGAGACCCAGTACTTC; cdr3_aa: CASSFEGRGRTTLQETQYF
v_call: TRBV12-5; d_call: -; clone_size: -; j_call: TRBJ1-1; cdr3_nt: TGTGCTAGTGGTTTGTGGGGATCCCATGAAGCTTTCTTT; cdr3_aa: CASGLWGSHEAFF
v_call: TRBV9; d_call: TRBD2; clone_size: once; j_call: TRBJ2-1; cdr3_nt: TGTGCCAGCAGCGTACAGGGACTAGCGGGAGTTACAAAGAATGAGCAGTTCTTC; cdr3_aa: CASSVQGLAGVTKNEQFF
v_call: TRBV2; d_call: -; clone_size: -; j_call: TRBJ2-5; cdr3_nt: TGTGCCAGCAGCCCTTTTGCCCAAGAGACCCAGTACTTC; cdr3_aa: CASSPFAQETQYF
v_call: TRBV4-2; d_call: TRBD1; clone_size: few; j_call: TRBJ1-1; cdr3_nt: TGTGCCAGCAGCCAAGGACACACAGGGGACACTGAAGCTTTCTTT; cdr3_aa: CASSQGHTGDTEAFF
v_call: TRBV7-2; d_call: -; clone_size: -; j_call: TRBJ1-4; cdr3_nt: TGTGCCAGCAGCTTAACCCAGGGTGCTGAAAAACTGTTTTTT; cdr3_aa: CASSLTQGAEKLFF
v_call: TRBV30; d_call: -; clone_size: -; j_call: TRBJ2-3; cdr3_nt: TGTGCCTGGAGTCTATATTCGGCAGATACGCAGTATTTT; cdr3_aa: CAWSLYSADTQYF
v_call: TRBV5-4; d_call: TRBD1; clone_size: once; j_call: TRBJ1-1; cdr3_nt: TGTGCCAGCAGTTTTGACAGGGGGTATACTGAAGCTTTCTTT; cdr3_aa: CASSFDRGYTEAFF
v_call: TRBV27; d_call: -; clone_size: -; j_call: TRBJ1-2; cdr3_nt: TGTGCCAGCAAGGTCGGGGCGTGGGGCTATGGCTACACCTTC; cdr3_aa: CASKVGAWGYGYTF
v_call: TRBV18; d_call: -; clone_size: -; j_call: TRBJ2-2; cdr3_nt: TGTGCCAGCTCCCCCCTTGGGGTCTTGAACACCGGGGAGCTGTTTTTT; cdr3_aa: CASSPLGVLNTGELFF
v_call: TRBV4-2; d_call: TRBD1; clone_size: -; j_call: TRBJ2-7; cdr3_nt: TGTGCCAGCAGCTTCCCGGACAGGGGGGGCTACGAGCAGTACTTC; cdr3_aa: CASSFPDRGGYEQYF
v_call: TRBV4-2; d_call: -; clone_size: -; j_call: TRBJ2-7; cdr3_nt: TGTGCCAGCAGCCAAGAGAAGTCGGGCCTCTACGAGCAGTACTTC; cdr3_aa: CASSQEKSGLYEQYF
v_call: TRBV9; d_call: -; clone_size: -; j_call: TRBJ2-4; cdr3_nt: TGTGCCAGCAGCGTAGGGTCAGCAGCCAAAAACATTCAGTACTTC; cdr3_aa: CASSVGSAAKNIQYF
v_call: TRBV9; d_call: -; clone_size: -; j_call: TRBJ2-7; cdr3_nt: TGTGCCAGCAGCCCCACCGGACCCTACGAGCAGTACTTC; cdr3_aa: CASSPTGPYEQYF
v_call: TRBV29-1; d_call: -; clone_size: -; j_call: TRBJ2-3; cdr3_nt: TGCAGCGTTGGGGGAGGGGGGAGCACAGATACGCAGTATTTT; cdr3_aa: CSVGGGGSTDTQYF
v_call: TRBV5-4; d_call: -; clone_size: -; j_call: TRBJ2-1; cdr3_nt: TGTGCCAGCAGCTTGGGGGGAGTCTACAATGAGCAGTTCTTC; cdr3_aa: CASSLGGVYNEQFF
v_call: TRBV7-9; d_call: -; clone_size: -; j_call: TRBJ1-1; cdr3_nt: TGTGCCAGCAGCTCCTCGACAGCTGGAGGCACTGAAGCTTTCTTT; cdr3_aa: CASSSSTAGGTEAFF
v_call: TRBV19; d_call: TRBD2; clone_size: -; j_call: TRBJ2-5; cdr3_nt: TGTGCCAGTAGGGGGACTAGCGGGAGCTGGGAGACCCAGTACTTC; cdr3_aa: CASRGTSGSWETQYF
v_call: TRBV28; d_call: TRBD1; clone_size: -; j_call: TRBJ1-5; cdr3_nt: TGTGCCAGCAGCCCCAGACAGGGGTTACGGCAGCCCCAGCATTTT; cdr3_aa: CASSPRQGLRQPQHF
v_call: TRBV6-2/TRBV6-3; d_call: TRBD2; clone_size: once; j_call: TRBJ2-3; cdr3_nt: TGTGCCAGCAGCCGCGGACTAGCGCGGTCTAGCACAGATACGCAGTATTTT; cdr3_aa: CASSRGLARSSTDTQYF
v_call: TRBV28; d_call: -; clone_size: -; j_call: TRBJ1-1; cdr3_nt: TGTGCCAGCAGTTTTCCGGGAACTGAAGCTTTCTTT; cdr3_aa: CASSFPGTEAFF
v_call: TRBV14; d_call: -; clone_size: -; j_call: TRBJ1-1; cdr3_nt: TGTGCCAGCAGCCGACCAGACAGGACTGAAGCTTTCTTT; cdr3_aa: CASSRPDRTEAFF
v_call: TRBV28; d_call: -; clone_size: -; j_call: TRBJ1-4; cdr3_nt: TGTGCCAGCAGTCCCCTCACGACCAGCGGTGAAAAACTGTTTTTT; cdr3_aa: CASSPLTTSGEKLFF
v_call: TRBV3-1/TRBV3-2; d_call: -; clone_size: -; j_call: TRBJ1-1; cdr3_nt: TGTGCCAGCAGCCAAGTACGGAACACTGAAGCTTTCTTT; cdr3_aa: CASSQVRNTEAFF
v_call: TRBV7-9; d_call: TRBD1; clone_size: -; j_call: TRBJ1-2; cdr3_nt: TGTGCCAGCAGCTTAGGGACAGGGGTCGGCTACACCTTC; cdr3_aa: CASSLGTGVGYTF
v_call: TRBV27; d_call: -; clone_size: -; j_call: TRBJ2-6; cdr3_nt: TGTGCCAGCAGACTGACCGCTACCTCTGGGGCCAACGTCCTGACTTTC; cdr3_aa: CASRLTATSGANVLTF
v_call: TRBV19; d_call: -; clone_size: -; j_call: TRBJ1-2; cdr3_nt: TGTGCCAGTCGAAGGGAGGGGGACTATGGCTACACCTTC; cdr3_aa: CASRREGDYGYTF
v_call: TRBV7-3; d_call: -; clone_size: -; j_call: TRBJ2-3; cdr3_nt: TGTGCCAGCAGCTTAACGAGGTCTTCAGATACGCAGTATTTT; cdr3_aa: CASSLTRSSDTQYF
v_call: TRBV7-2; d_call: -; clone_size: -; j_call: TRBJ1-2; cdr3_nt: TGTGCCAGCAGCTTAGTCCGGGGACTTAACTATGGCTACACCTTC; cdr3_aa: CASSLVRGLNYGYTF
v_call: TRBV20-1; d_call: -; clone_size: medium-sized; j_call: TRBJ1-2; cdr3_nt: TGCAGTGCTAGTGAACAGGCCCCAAGTCGGGGCTACACCTTC; cdr3_aa: CSASEQAPSRGYTF
v_call: TRBV7-9; d_call: TRBD1; clone_size: few; j_call: TRBJ1-5; cdr3_nt: TGTGCCAGCAGCTCAGGGGCTGGACAGGGCGGTCAGCCCCAGCATTTT; cdr3_aa: CASSSGAGQGGQPQHF
v_call: TRBV30; d_call: -; clone_size: -; j_call: TRBJ1-3; cdr3_nt: TGTGCCTGGAGTGTACTCCGTTCGGGAAACACCATATATTTT; cdr3_aa: CAWSVLRSGNTIYF
v_call: TRBV5-8; d_call: -; clone_size: once; j_call: TRBJ2-1; cdr3_nt: TGTGCCAGCAGTTTCCCGTCCAGGGTCTCCTACAATGAGCAGTTCTTC; cdr3_aa: CASSFPSRVSYNEQFF
v_call: TRBV6-2/TRBV6-3; d_call: TRBD2; clone_size: -; j_call: TRBJ2-3; cdr3_nt: TGTGCCAGCAGTTACTCCCTAGCGGGAGGGTCAGATACGCAGTATTTT; cdr3_aa: CASSYSLAGGSDTQYF
v_call: TRBV10-3; d_call: TRBD1; clone_size: few; j_call: TRBJ1-2; cdr3_nt: TGTGCCATCAGTGCCCCACAGGGGAAGCCGGGCTACACCTTC; cdr3_aa: CAISAPQGKPGYTF
v_call: TRBV28; d_call: -; clone_size: once; j_call: TRBJ2-1; cdr3_nt: TGTGCCAGCAGTTTACCCGCGGCCGAGCAGTTCTTC; cdr3_aa: CASSLPAAEQFF
v_call: TRBV5-4; d_call: TRBD2; clone_size: -; j_call: TRBJ2-2; cdr3_nt: TGTGCCAGCAGCTTGGTGGGACTAGCGGTTAAGAACACCGGGGAGCTGTTTTTT; cdr3_aa: CASSLVGLAVKNTGELFF
v_call: TRBV25-1; d_call: -; clone_size: -; j_call: TRBJ1-1; cdr3_nt: TGTGCCAGCAGTGACACGGGGGACGTGAACACTGAAGCTTTCTTT; cdr3_aa: CASSDTGDVNTEAFF
v_call: TRBV28; d_call: TRBD1; clone_size: -; j_call: TRBJ1-2; cdr3_nt: TGTGCCAGCAGGACCACAGGGGGCAATGGCTACACCTTC; cdr3_aa: CASRTTGGNGYTF
v_call: TRBV20-1; d_call: TRBD2; clone_size: -; j_call: TRBJ2-4; cdr3_nt: TGCAGTGCCCGACTAGCGAACATTCAGTACTTC; cdr3_aa: CSARLANIQYF
v_call: TRBV6-5; d_call: -; clone_size: -; j_call: TRBJ2-1; cdr3_nt: TGTGCCAGCAGGGAGGCAGTGGGAGAGCAGTTCTTC; cdr3_aa: CASREAVGEQFF